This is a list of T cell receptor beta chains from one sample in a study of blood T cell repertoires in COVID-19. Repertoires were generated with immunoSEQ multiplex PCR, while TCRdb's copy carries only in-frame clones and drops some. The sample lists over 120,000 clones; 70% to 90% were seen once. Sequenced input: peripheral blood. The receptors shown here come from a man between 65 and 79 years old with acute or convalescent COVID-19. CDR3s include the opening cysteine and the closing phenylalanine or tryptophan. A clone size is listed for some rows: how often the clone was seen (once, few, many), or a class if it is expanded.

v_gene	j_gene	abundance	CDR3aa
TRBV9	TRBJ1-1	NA	CASSVVPGGVNTEAFF
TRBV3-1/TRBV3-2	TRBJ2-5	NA	CASSLTGGRGRETQYF
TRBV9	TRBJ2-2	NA	CASNKFSGGTSGNPGELFF
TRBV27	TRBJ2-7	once	CASRRQGASYEQYF
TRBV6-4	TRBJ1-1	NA	CASSATENTEAFF
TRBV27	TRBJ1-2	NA	CASSFRGSYGYTF
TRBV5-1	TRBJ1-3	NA	CASSSPRGQNTIYF
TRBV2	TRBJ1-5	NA	CASSEQGLRQPQHF
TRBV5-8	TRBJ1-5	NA	CASSKEGDREARDQPQHF
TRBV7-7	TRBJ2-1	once	CASSLEEGVANEQFF
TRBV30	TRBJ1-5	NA	CAWKDGVSSDSNQPQHF
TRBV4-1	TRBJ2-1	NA	CASSQVLGGRDSHNEQFF
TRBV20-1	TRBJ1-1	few	CMASGNTEAFF
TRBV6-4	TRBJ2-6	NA	CASSEDSGQAFSGANVLTF
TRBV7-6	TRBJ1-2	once	CASSPYTGGEGYTF
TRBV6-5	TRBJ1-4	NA	CASRRIPGEKLFF
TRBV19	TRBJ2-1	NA	CASRQRGVNEQFF
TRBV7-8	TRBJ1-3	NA	CASSSQYSGNTIYF
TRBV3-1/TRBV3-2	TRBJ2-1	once	CASSQTGEQFF
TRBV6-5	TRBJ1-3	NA	CASSYRGDSGNTIYF
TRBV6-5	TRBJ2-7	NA	CASTSTGDSYEQYF
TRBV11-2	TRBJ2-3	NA	CASSLNQYTQYF
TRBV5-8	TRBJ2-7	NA	CASRRTAPFTYEQYF
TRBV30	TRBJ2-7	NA	CAWSVRRISEQYF
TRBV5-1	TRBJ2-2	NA	CASSLVSVNTGELFF
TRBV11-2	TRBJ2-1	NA	CASSPSGSYNEQFF
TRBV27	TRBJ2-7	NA	CASSSSGAGQYF
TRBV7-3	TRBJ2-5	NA	CASSPGTSGTQETQYF
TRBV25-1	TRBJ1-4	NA	CASSDSRYNEKLFF
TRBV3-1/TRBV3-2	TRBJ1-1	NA	CASSPHGGLRDTEAFF
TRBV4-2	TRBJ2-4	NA	CASSQGGNENIQYF
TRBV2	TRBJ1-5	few	CASTGLASNQPQHF
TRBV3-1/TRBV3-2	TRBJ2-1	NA	CASSPGLASYNEQFF
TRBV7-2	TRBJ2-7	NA	CASSLLAGSHEQYF
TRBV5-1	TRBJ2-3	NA	CASSLEAGQPTQYF